This T cell receptor beta chain was retrieved from a study of T cells in Graves' hyperthyroidism and ophthalmopathy. Uncontrolled infection, other autoimmune disease, pregnancy or lactation led to exclusion. Trimming removed 6 bases from V and 1 base from J, with 16 bases in between. Germline CDR1 DFQATT, CDR2 SNEGSKA (reference sequence). The CDR3 has 15 amino acids. RNA transcripts served as the template for amplifying TCR beta CDR3 regions. The HTBI set primed first-round TCR CDR3 RT-PCR. TCRdb re-analysed the multiplex PCR reads in MiXCR, keeping a single row per CDR3 protein. The repertoire holds about 350,000 distinct CDR3 sequences, with approximately 13% as singletons.

Material: blood. The source is a woman aged 25 to 45 with Graves' hyperthyroidism. The V and J genes are TRBV20-1 and TRBJ2-1; D uncertain. The CDR3 protein is CSADPLTNSYNEQFF. The CDR3 DNA reads as TGCAGTGCGGATCCACTGACGAATTCCTACAATGAGCAGTTCTTC.